Following are 6 T cell receptor beta chains from one sample sequenced in a study of resident and recirculating memory T cells in vitiligo (dated by TCRdb to between 2018 and 2020). The library was produced with the immunoSEQ multiplex PCR assay. TCRdb carries this immuneACCESS record with in-frame sequences only. Its versions omit some clonotypes, under half of them owing to an unresolved V gene in the studies checked, with the rest unexplained. Present in this sample are tens of thousands of clones, around 92% of which were seen just once. In total, the top ten clones hold 4% to 5.5% of the sample. Sequencing used blood. The receptors come from a male donor with vitiligo.

V and J are TRBV28 and TRBJ1-5, with D maybe TRBD1 (5 bases). The CDR3 length is 12 residues. Trimming cost V 8 bases and J 2 bases, with 7 bases left between them. Germline V gene sequence: CDR1 MDHEN, CDR2 SYDVKM. The CDR3 loop is CASLRGNQPQHF. The CDR3 DNA sequence: TGTGCCAGCCTCAGGGGCAATCAGCCCCAGCATTTT. Complete variable domain (other parts from reference TRBV28 and TRBJ1-5): DVKVTQSSRYLVKRTGEKVFLECVQDMDHENMFWYRQDPGLGLRLIYFSYDVKMKEKGDIPEGYSVSREKKERFSLILESASTNQTSMYLCASLRGNQPQHFGDGTRLSIL.

The chain carries TRBV5-1 and TRBJ1-4; TRBD1 aligns across 7 bases. CDR1 is SGHRS and CDR2 is YFSETQ in the germline V gene. The V and J ends lost 7 bases and 0 bases, in that order; junction bases with no gene match: 9. The CDR3 covers 16 residues. The CDR3 bases are TGCGCCAGCCGGAGGGGGCTGGCCCCAACTAATGAAAAACTGTTTTTT. The encoded protein is CASRRGLAPTNEKLFF.

The V call is TRBV5-6, the J call TRBJ2-5; 11 nucleotides match TRBD2. The CDR3 runs 15 residues. The V and J ends lost 4 bases and 7 bases, in that order; junction bases with no gene match: 9. Germline V CDR1 and CDR2: SGHDT, YYEEEE. The CDR3 spells CASSGLTSGTGTQYF. The CDR3 DNA reads TGTGCCAGCAGCGGGCTGACTAGCGGGACGGGGACCCAGTACTTC.

V is TRBV27 and J is TRBJ2-2, with TRBD1 as a possible D gene (5 bases). CDR1 and CDR2 (germline): MNHEY, SMNVEV (reference sequence). Trimming took 3 bases from V and 6 from J, leaving 17 bases between them. This CDR3 comprises 16 residues. Written as DNA, the CDR3 is TGTGCCAGCAGTTTGGCACCATCTCAGGGTTCCGGGGAGCTGTTTTTT. This sequence encodes CASSLAPSQGSGELFF.

The CDR3 nucleotides read TGTGCCAGCAGTCCCCGGCGGGACGAGCAGTACTTC. It yields the protein CASSPRRDEQYF. The V call is TRBV6-6, the J call TRBJ2-7; tentatively, D is TRBD2 (5 bases). V shed 5 bases and J shed 5 bases, with 10 bases lying between them. The CDR3 consists of 12 residues. The germline V gene encodes CDR1 MNHNY and CDR2 SVGAGI (reference sequence).

V usage is TRBV5-1 and J usage is TRBJ2-2; D is perhaps TRBD1 (6 bases). Trimming took 5 bases from V and 7 from J, leaving 15 bases between them. The germline CDR1 and CDR2 sequences are SGHRS and YFSETQ. The CDR3 extends over 14 amino acids. In DNA form, the CDR3 reads TGCGCCAGCAGATCGGGCAGGGGTGACGGGGAGCTGTTTTTT. This gives the protein CASRSGRGDGELFF.